Sequencing of this TCR beta chain was carried out in a study of blood T cell repertoires in COVID-19. Resolution of symptoms, clearance, or two negative PCRs was present in recovered Cohort 3 donors. The ends lost 1 base at V and 4 bases at J; junction bases unmatched: 5. Germline values: CDR1 SGHVS, CDR2 FNYEAQ. The CDR3 consists of 16 residues. Profiled with immunoSEQ multiplex PCR; TCRdb holds only in-frame clones, not every one. The repertoire holds 250,000 to 350,000 clones, with approximately 92% as singletons. The source material was PBMCs or T cells enriched from blood (not recorded which). The receptor comes from a woman aged 18-29 years who had recovered from COVID-19. The chain has TRBV7-6 and TRBJ2-2; 8 bases are shared with TRBD1. Written as DNA, the CDR3 is TGTGCCAGCAGCTTAGGGACAGGGTCGAGCACCGGGGAGCTGTTTTTT. It specifies CASSLGTGSSTGELFF.